Each of the 4 T cell receptor beta chains below was sequenced from the same sample in a study of human T cells and chemical hapten exposure. TCRdb reprocessed the RACE reads via MiXCR and lists one record per CDR3 protein. This table holds about 89,000 distinct CDR3 sequences, 8% to 13% found once. The time point denotes: patch test 2, 6 weeks after DPC sensitization. Treatment: therapeutic diphenylcyclopropenone sensitization with weekly scalp DPC. This specimen was whole blood, taken in connection with sensitization to the hapten diphenylcyclopropenone (DPC). The receptors stem from a middle-aged man with alopecia areata. Some clones in this sample may be carry-over from other donors' samples.

In this sample, this clonotype turned up many times. The V call is TRBV6-6, the J call TRBJ1-5; TRBD1 is a possible D gene (6 bases). The CDR3 totals 14 residues. Trimming removed 8 bases at V and 3 bases at J, with 14 bases between. The V gene's germline CDR1 is MNHNY and CDR2 SVGAGI (reference sequence). CDR3 residues: CASGHRVVNQPQHF. Written as DNA, the CDR3 is TGTGCCAGCGGTCACAGGGTAGTCAATCAGCCCCAGCATTTT.

The chain combines TRBV7-2 with TRBJ2-1; a possible D gene is TRBD2 (5 bases). This CDR3 has 14 amino acids. CDR1 is SGHTA and CDR2 is FQGNSA in the germline V gene. Trimming took off 2 bases at V and 3 bases at J, with 8 bases between the two ends. The CDR3 spells CASSLQADYNEQFF. CDR3 coding DNA: TGTGCCAGCAGCTTACAAGCGGACTACAATGAGCAGTTCTTC.

Details on this clonotype: Sequence at one end of the junction differs from germline and may be a read error. The rearrangement uses TRBV9 and TRBJ2-6, with unresolved D. CDR1 is SGDLS, CDR2 YYNGEE, per germline. The CDR3 loop spans 15 amino acids. The CDR3 reads CASNVAGSGANVLTF. CDR3 nucleotides: TGTGCCAGCAACGTAGCTGGGTCTGGGGCCAACGTCCTGACTTTC.

This clonotype was counted ten times or more. The chain combines TRBV12-3 or TRBV12-4 with TRBJ1-1, with D possibly TRBD1 on 5 matching bases. This CDR3 spans 15 amino acids. Trimming removed 1 base from V and 5 bases from J, with 14 bases in between. The CDR3 spells CASSLVGGGGTEAFF. CDR3 DNA sequence: TGTGCCAGCAGTTTAGTTGGTGGCGGGGGGACTGAAGCTTTCTTT.